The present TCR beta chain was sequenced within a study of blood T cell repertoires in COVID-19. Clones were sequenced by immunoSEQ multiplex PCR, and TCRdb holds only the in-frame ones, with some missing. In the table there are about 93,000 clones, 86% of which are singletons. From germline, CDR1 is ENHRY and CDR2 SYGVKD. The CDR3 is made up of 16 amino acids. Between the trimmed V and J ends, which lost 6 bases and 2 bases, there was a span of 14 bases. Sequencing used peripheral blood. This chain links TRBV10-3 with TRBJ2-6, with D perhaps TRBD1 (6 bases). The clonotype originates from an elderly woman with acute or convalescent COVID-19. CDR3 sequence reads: CAISLFGDTGANVLTF. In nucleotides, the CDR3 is TGTGCCATCAGCCTCTTCGGGGACACTGGGGCCAACGTCCTGACTTTC.